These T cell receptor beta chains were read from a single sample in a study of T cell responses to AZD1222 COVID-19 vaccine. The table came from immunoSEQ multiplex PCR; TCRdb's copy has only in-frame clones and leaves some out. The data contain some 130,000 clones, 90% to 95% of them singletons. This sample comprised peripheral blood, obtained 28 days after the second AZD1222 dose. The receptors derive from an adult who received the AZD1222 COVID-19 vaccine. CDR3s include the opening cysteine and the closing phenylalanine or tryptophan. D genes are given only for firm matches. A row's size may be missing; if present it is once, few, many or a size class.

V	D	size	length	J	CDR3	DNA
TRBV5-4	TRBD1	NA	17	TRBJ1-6	CASSRTAGQGVNSPLHF	TGTGCCAGCAGCCGAACGGCCGGACAGGGGGTTAATTCACCCCTCCACTTT
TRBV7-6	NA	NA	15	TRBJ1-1	CASSLTPGPNTEAFF	TGTGCCAGCAGCCTGACCCCGGGACCCAACACTGAAGCTTTCTTT
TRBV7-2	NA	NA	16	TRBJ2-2	CASSLAPGAFTGELFF	TGTGCCAGCAGCTTAGCCCCGGGGGCCTTCACCGGGGAGCTGTTTTTT
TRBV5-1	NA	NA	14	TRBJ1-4	CASTNRGANEKLFF	TGCGCCAGCACCAACCGGGGGGCTAATGAAAAACTGTTTTTT
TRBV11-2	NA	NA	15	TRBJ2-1	CASSFLLSSYNEQFF	TGTGCCAGCAGCTTTCTATTAAGCTCCTACAATGAGCAGTTCTTC
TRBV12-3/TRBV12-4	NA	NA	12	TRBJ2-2	CASSMGTGELFF	TGTGCCAGCTCCATGGGGACCGGGGAGCTGTTTTTT
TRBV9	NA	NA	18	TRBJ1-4	CASSVGVGGAGLNEKLFF	TGTGCCAGCAGCGTAGGCGTTGGAGGGGCGGGCCTGAATGAAAAACTGTTTTTT
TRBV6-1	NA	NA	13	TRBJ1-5	CASSEPGNQPQHF	TGTGCCAGCAGTGAACCGGGTAATCAGCCCCAGCATTTT
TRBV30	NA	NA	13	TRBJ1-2	CAWCCRDKHGYTF	TGTGCCTGGTGTTGCCGGGACAAGCATGGCTACACCTTC
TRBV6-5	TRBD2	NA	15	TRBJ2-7	CASTVETSGGYEQYF	TGTGCCAGCACGGTTGAGACTAGCGGAGGCTACGAGCAGTACTTC
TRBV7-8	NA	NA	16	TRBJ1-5	CASSLGWAESNQPQHF	TGTGCCAGCAGCTTAGGATGGGCGGAGAGCAATCAGCCCCAGCATTTT
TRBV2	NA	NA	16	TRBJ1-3	CASTRVKRGYGNTIYF	TGTGCCAGCACCCGTGTCAAGAGAGGGTACGGAAACACCATATATTTT
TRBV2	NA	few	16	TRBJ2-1	CASSLLISGKYNEQFF	TGTGCCAGCAGCCTACTGATTAGCGGAAAATACAATGAGCAGTTCTTC
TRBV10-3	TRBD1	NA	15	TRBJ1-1	CAIGGQGHMNTEAFF	TGTGCCATCGGAGGACAGGGGCACATGAACACTGAAGCTTTCTTT
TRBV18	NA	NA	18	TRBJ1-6	CASSPFGGASSYNSPLHF	TGTGCCAGCTCACCCTTCGGGGGAGCTAGCTCCTATAATTCACCCCTCCACTTT
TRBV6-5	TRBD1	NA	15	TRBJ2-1	CASSYSGTGGDEQFF	TGTGCCAGCAGTTACTCCGGGACAGGGGGCGATGAGCAGTTCTTC
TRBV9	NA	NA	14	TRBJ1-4	CASSVGGMGEKLFF	TGTGCCAGCAGCGTAGGAGGGATGGGGGAAAAACTGTTTTTT
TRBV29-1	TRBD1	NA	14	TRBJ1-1	CSVGEGTGGVEAFF	TGCAGCGTTGGAGAGGGGACAGGGGGCGTTGAAGCTTTCTTT
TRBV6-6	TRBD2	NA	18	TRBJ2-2	CARSRLGASGGAAGELFF	TGCGCCCGCAGTCGTCTGGGGGCTAGCGGGGGGGCGGCGGGGGAGCTGTTTTTT
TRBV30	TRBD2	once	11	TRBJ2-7	CAWSSGGWRYF	TGTGCCTGGAGTTCGGGGGGGTGGCGGTACTTC
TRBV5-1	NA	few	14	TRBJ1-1	CASSLDGGRSEAFF	TGCGCCAGCAGCTTGGATGGAGGCCGGTCGGAAGCTTTCTTT
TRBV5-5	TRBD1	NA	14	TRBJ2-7	CASSFGTGDYERYF	TGTGCCAGCAGCTTCGGGACAGGCGATTACGAGCGGTACTTC
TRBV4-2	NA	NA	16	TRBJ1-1	CASSQVSQGSNTEAFF	TGTGCCAGCAGCCAAGTAAGCCAGGGATCGAACACTGAAGCTTTCTTT
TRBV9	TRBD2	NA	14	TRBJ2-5	CASRASGGEETQYF	TGTGCCAGCAGAGCCAGCGGGGGGGAAGAGACCCAGTACTTC
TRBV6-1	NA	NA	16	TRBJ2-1	CASSEASRTLGNEQFF	TGTGCCAGCAGTGAAGCTAGCCGGACCCTGGGTAATGAGCAGTTCTTC
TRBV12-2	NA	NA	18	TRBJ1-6	CASPLEGEMSSYNSPLHF	TGTGCAAGTCCCCTGGAGGGGGAAATGAGCTCCTATAATTCACCCCTCCACTTT
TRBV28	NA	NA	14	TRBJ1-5	CASSFRVGNQPQHF	TGTGCCAGCAGTTTCAGGGTAGGTAATCAGCCCCAGCATTTT
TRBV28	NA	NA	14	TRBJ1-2	CASSSLVKNYGYTF	TGTGCCAGCAGTTCCCTCGTTAAGAACTATGGCTACACCTTC
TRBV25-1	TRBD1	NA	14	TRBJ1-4	CASNEGGQGKKLFF	TGTGCCAGCAACGAAGGGGGACAGGGTAAAAAACTGTTTTTT
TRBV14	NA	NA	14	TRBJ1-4	CASSPGSANEKLFF	TGTGCCAGCAGCCCGGGTTCGGCTAATGAAAAACTGTTTTTT
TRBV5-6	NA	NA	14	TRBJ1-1	CASSGWVGGTEAFF	TGTGCCAGCAGCGGGTGGGTGGGCGGCACTGAAGCTTTCTTT
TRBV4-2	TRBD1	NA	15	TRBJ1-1	CASSPTGTGYTEAFF	TGTGCCAGCAGCCCTACCGGGACAGGATACACTGAAGCTTTCTTT
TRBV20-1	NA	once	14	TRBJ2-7	CSASQGAAVYEQYF	TGCAGTGCTAGTCAGGGTGCGGCGGTCTACGAGCAGTACTTC
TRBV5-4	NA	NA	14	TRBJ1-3	CASSLRGVTSTIYF	TGTGCCAGCAGCTTGAGGGGGGTTACATCGACCATATATTTT
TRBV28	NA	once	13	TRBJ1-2	CASSLGRGYGYTF	TGTGCCAGCAGTTTGGGCAGAGGGTATGGCTACACCTTC
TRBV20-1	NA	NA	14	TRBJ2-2	CSASRSGAGGELFF	TGCAGTGCTAGTCGGTCTGGGGCCGGCGGGGAGCTGTTTTTT
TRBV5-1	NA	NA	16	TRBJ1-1	CASSLGPGTLNTEAFF	TGCGCCAGCAGCTTGGGACCGGGCACCCTGAACACTGAAGCTTTCTTT
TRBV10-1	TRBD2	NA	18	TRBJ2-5	CASSERTSRAPPPGTQYF	TGCGCCAGCAGTGAGAGGACTAGTAGGGCTCCCCCGCCGGGGACCCAGTACTTC
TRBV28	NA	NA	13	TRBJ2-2	CASSLSVFGELFF	TGTGCCAGCAGTTTATCGGTTTTCGGGGAGCTGTTTTTT
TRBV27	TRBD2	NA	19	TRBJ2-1	CASREYGTSGGVLSDEQFF	TGTGCCAGCAGAGAATACGGGACTAGCGGGGGGGTATTATCGGATGAGCAGTTCTTC
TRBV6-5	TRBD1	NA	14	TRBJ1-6	CATDDRGPNSPLHF	TGTGCCACCGACGACAGGGGACCCAATTCACCCCTCCACTTT
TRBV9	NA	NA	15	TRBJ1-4	CASSPTGTTNEKLFF	TGTGCCAGCAGCCCCACCGGGACTACTAATGAAAAACTGTTTTTT
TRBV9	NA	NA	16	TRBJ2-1	CASSVGQRVIYNEQFF	TGTGCCAGCAGCGTAGGACAGCGTGTAATCTACAATGAGCAGTTCTTC
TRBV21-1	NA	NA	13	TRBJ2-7	CASSKKGQYEQYF	TGTGCCAGCAGCAAAAAGGGCCAATACGAGCAGTACTTC
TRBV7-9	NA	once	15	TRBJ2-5	CASSLVVLAQETQYF	TGTGCCAGCAGCTTAGTGGTCCTGGCCCAAGAGACCCAGTACTTC
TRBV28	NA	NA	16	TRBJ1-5	CASSFMETERGQPQHF	TGTGCCAGCAGTTTTATGGAGACGGAGCGGGGCCAGCCCCAGCATTTT
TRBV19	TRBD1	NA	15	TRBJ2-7	CASRTGGTGVYEQYF	TGTGCCAGTAGAACTGGAGGGACAGGGGTATACGAGCAGTACTTC
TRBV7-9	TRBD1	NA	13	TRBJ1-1	CASTRTGSTEAFF	TGTGCCAGCACCCGGACAGGTTCCACTGAAGCTTTCTTT
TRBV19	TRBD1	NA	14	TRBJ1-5	CASSPGTVYLPQHF	TGTGCCAGTAGTCCCGGGACAGTCTACCTACCCCAGCATTTT
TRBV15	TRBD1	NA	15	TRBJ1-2	CATSRGTGVVYGYTF	TGTGCCACCAGCAGAGGAACAGGGGTCGTCTATGGCTACACCTTC
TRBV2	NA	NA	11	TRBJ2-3	CASSVVDTQYF	TGTGCCAGCAGTGTAGTGGATACGCAGTATTTT
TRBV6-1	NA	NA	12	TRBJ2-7	CASSEALLASYF	TGTGCCAGCAGTGAAGCATTGCTAGCCTCGTACTTC
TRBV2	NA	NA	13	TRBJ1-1	CASSDGGLGEAFF	TGTGCCAGCAGTGACGGGGGCCTCGGGGAAGCTTTCTTT
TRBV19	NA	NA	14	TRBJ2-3	CASSIGSAADTQYF	TGTGCCAGTAGTATAGGGTCAGCGGCCGATACGCAGTATTTT
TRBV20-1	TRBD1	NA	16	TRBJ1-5	CSASRGTGGGNQPQHF	TGCAGTGCTAGTCGCGGGACAGGGGGGGGCAATCAGCCCCAGCATTTT
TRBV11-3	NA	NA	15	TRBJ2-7	CASSLEWQPHYEQYF	TGTGCCAGCAGCTTAGAGTGGCAGCCCCACTACGAGCAGTACTTC
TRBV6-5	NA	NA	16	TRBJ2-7	CASSYSKSRGLYEQYF	TGTGCCAGCAGTTACTCGAAAAGTCGGGGTCTCTACGAGCAGTACTTC
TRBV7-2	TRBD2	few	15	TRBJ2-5	CASSFRGGAEETQYF	TGTGCCAGCAGCTTTCGCGGGGGGGCCGAAGAGACCCAGTACTTC